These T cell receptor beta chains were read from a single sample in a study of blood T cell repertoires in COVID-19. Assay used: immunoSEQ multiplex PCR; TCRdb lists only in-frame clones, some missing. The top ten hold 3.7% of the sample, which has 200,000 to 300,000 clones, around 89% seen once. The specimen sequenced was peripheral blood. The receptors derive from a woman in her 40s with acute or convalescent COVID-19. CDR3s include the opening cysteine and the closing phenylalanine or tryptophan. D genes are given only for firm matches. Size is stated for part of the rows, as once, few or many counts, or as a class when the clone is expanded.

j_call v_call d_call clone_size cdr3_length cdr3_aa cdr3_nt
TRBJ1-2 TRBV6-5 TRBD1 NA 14 CASHTGVANYGYTF TGTGCCAGCCATACAGGGGTAGCTAACTATGGCTACACCTTC
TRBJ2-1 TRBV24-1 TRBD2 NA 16 CATSDFSSGVYNEQFF TGTGCCACCAGTGATTTTTCTAGCGGGGTCTACAATGAGCAGTTCTTC
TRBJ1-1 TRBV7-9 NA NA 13 CASSVTGPTEAFF TGTGCCAGCAGCGTTACAGGGCCCACTGAAGCTTTCTTT
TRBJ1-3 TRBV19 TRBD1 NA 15 CASSRQGAAGNTIYF TGTGCCAGTAGTAGACAGGGGGCGGCTGGAAACACCATATATTTT
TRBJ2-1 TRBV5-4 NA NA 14 CASTSGSSYNEQFF TGTGCCAGTACCAGCGGCTCCTCCTACAATGAGCAGTTCTTC
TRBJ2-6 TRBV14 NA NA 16 CASSQFRGPGANVLTF TGTGCCAGCAGCCAATTCAGGGGTCCAGGGGCCAACGTCCTGACTTTC
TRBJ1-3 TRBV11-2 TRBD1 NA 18 CASSLDPGQLSSGNTIYF TGTGCCAGCAGCTTAGATCCGGGACAGCTCTCCTCTGGAAACACCATATATTTT
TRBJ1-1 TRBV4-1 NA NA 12 CASSQMRAEAFF TGCGCCAGCAGCCAAATGAGGGCAGAAGCTTTCTTT
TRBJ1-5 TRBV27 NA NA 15 CASRGGGDSNQPQHF TGTGCCAGCAGAGGGGGTGGGGATAGCAATCAGCCCCAGCATTTT
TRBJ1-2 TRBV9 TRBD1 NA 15 CASSVSNGQGRGYTF TGTGCCAGCAGCGTATCAAATGGACAGGGGCGCGGCTACACCTTC
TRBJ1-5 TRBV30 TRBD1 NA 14 CAWSKQGSNQPQHF TGTGCCTGGAGTAAACAGGGGAGCAATCAGCCCCAGCATTTT
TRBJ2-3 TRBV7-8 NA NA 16 CASSLAEGPGTDTQYF TGTGCCAGCAGCTTAGCCGAGGGCCCGGGCACAGATACGCAGTATTTT
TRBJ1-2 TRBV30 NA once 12 CAWNQGIGLYTF TGTGCCTGGAACCAGGGAATCGGGTTGTACACCTTC
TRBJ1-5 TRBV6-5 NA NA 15 CASSYSGGADQPQHF TGTGCCAGCAGTTACTCTGGAGGGGCGGATCAGCCCCAGCATTTT
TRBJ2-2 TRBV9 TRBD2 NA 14 CASRSGGAAGELFF TGTGCCAGCAGGAGCGGGGGGGCCGCCGGGGAGCTGTTTTTT
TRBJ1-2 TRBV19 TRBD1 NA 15 CASSIVDRVFYGYTF TGTGCCAGTAGTATAGTCGACAGGGTCTTCTATGGCTACACCTTC
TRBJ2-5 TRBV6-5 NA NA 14 CASSLTSPKETQYF TGTGCCAGCAGCCTGACAAGTCCGAAAGAGACCCAGTACTTC
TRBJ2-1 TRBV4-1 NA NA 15 CASSRMVLPVDEQFF TGCGCCAGCAGCCGGATGGTACTACCGGTAGATGAGCAGTTCTTC
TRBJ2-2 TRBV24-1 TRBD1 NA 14 CATSFTGGPGELFF TGTGCCACCAGTTTTACAGGGGGCCCCGGGGAGCTGTTTTTT
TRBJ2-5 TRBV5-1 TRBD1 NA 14 CASSTDRVSETQYF TGCGCCAGCAGCACCGACAGGGTTTCAGAGACCCAGTACTTC
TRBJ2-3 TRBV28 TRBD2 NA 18 CASSLWTSGGKTTDTQYF TGTGCCAGCAGTTTGTGGACTAGCGGGGGAAAGACCACAGATACGCAGTATTTT
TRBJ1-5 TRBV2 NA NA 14 CASSGGSSNQPQHF TGTGCCAGCAGTGGAGGGTCTAGCAATCAGCCCCAGCATTTT
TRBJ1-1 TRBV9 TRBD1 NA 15 CASSARDRGAGEAFF TGTGCCAGCAGCGCAAGGGACAGGGGCGCGGGTGAAGCTTTCTTT
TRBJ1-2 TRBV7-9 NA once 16 CASSLFTGGSNYGYTF TGTGCCAGCAGCTTATTCACGGGCGGGTCTAACTATGGCTACACCTTC
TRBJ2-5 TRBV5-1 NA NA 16 CASSLANQGRGETQYF TGCGCCAGCAGCTTGGCTAACCAGGGGCGTGGAGAGACCCAGTACTTC
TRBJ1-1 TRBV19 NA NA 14 CASNRGAENTEAFF TGTGCCAGTAATCGGGGGGCGGAGAACACTGAAGCTTTCTTT
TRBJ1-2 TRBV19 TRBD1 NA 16 CASSTGTGSLTYGYTF TGTGCCAGTAGTACGGGGACAGGGTCACTAACCTATGGCTACACCTTC
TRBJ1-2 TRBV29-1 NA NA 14 CSVESRTTQLPYTF TGCAGCGTGGAATCGCGGACTACCCAACTCCCCTACACCTTC
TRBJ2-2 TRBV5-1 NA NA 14 CASSLAGNTGELFF TGCGCCAGCAGCTTGGCAGGGAACACCGGGGAGCTGTTTTTT
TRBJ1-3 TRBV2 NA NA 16 CASSEQRQLSGNTIYF TGTGCCAGCAGTGAACAGCGGCAACTCTCTGGAAACACCATATATTTT
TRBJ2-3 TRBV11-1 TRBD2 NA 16 CASSSFSGGAIDTQYF TGTGCCAGCAGCTCATTTAGCGGGGGGGCCATAGATACGCAGTATTTT
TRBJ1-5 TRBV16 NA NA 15 CASSQERGATAAQHF TGTGCCAGCAGCCAAGAACGGGGGGCTACAGCGGCCCAGCATTTT
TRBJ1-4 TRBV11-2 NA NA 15 CASSLMRSTNEKLFF TGTGCCAGCAGCTTAATGAGGAGCACTAATGAAAAACTGTTTTTT
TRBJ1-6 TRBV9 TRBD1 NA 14 CASSPQGARSPLHF TGTGCCAGCAGCCCTCAGGGGGCTAGATCACCCCTCCACTTT
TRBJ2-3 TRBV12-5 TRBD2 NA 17 CASGPGPLAGEENTQYF TGTGCTAGTGGTCCCGGCCCTCTGGCGGGGGAGGAAAATACGCAGTATTTT
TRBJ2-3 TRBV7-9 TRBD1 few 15 CASSVGTGGTDTQYF TGTGCCAGCAGCGTCGGGACAGGGGGCACAGATACGCAGTATTTT
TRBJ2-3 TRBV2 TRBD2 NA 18 CASSEAGTSGGPGHTQYF TGTGCCAGCAGTGAAGCGGGGACTAGCGGGGGCCCTGGCCATACGCAGTATTTT
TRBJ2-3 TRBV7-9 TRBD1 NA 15 CASSPGDRGTDTQYF TGTGCCAGCAGCCCTGGGGACAGGGGCACAGATACGCAGTATTTT
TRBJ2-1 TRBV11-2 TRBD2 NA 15 CASSFHSGGPNEQFF TGTGCCAGCAGCTTTCATAGCGGGGGCCCCAATGAGCAGTTCTTC
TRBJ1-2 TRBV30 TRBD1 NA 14 CAWTNMGQNRGYTF TGTGCCTGGACCAACATGGGACAGAACCGGGGCTACACCTTC
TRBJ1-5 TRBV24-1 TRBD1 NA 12 CATSVDRGPQHF TGTGCCACCAGTGTCGACAGGGGGCCCCAGCATTTT
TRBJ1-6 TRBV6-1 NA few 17 CASSGGRGSSYNSPLHF TGTGCCAGCAGTGGGGGACGGGGGAGCTCCTATAATTCACCCCTCCACTTT
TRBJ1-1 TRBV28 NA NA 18 CASSLRLGGYWMNTEAFF TGTGCCAGCAGTTTAAGACTGGGAGGGTATTGGATGAACACTGAAGCTTTCTTT
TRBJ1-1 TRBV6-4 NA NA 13 CASSAQGGTEAFF TGTGCCAGCAGTGCCCAGGGAGGCACTGAAGCTTTCTTT
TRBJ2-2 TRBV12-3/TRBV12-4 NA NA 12 CASIHPAGELFF TGTGCCAGCATTCACCCAGCCGGGGAGCTGTTTTTT
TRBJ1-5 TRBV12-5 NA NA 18 CASGLVRGNLYSNQPQHF TGTGCTAGTGGTTTGGTCCGGGGGAACCTATATAGCAATCAGCCCCAGCATTTT
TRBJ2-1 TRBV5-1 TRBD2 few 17 CASSLDGSGGAYNEQFF TGCGCCAGCAGCTTGGATGGCAGCGGGGGTGCCTACAATGAGCAGTTCTTC
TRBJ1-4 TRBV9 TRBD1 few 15 CASSVGTVGNEKLFF TGTGCCAGCAGCGTCGGGACAGTAGGAAATGAAAAACTGTTTTTT
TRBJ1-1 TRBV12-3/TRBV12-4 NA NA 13 CAITRGSGTEAFF TGTGCCATCACAAGGGGATCCGGCACTGAAGCTTTCTTT
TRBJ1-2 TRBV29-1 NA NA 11 CSANVEAGYTF TGCAGCGCCAACGTGGAGGCCGGCTACACCTTC
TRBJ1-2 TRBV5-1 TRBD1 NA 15 CASSAPGQGVYGYTF TGCGCCAGCAGCGCCCCGGGACAGGGAGTGTATGGCTACACCTTC
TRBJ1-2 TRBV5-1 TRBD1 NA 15 CASSAGDRAPYGYTF TGCGCCAGTTCAGCTGGGGACAGGGCCCCGTATGGCTACACCTTC
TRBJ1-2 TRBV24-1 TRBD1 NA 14 CATSDRQGLGGYTF TGTGCCACCAGTGACCGACAGGGCCTGGGTGGCTACACCTTC
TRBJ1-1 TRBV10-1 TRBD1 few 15 CASSEDRESPPEAFF TGCGCCAGCAGTGAGGACAGGGAGAGTCCTCCCGAAGCTTTCTTT
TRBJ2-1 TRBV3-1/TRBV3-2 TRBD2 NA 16 CASSPWTSGGAGEQFF TGTGCCAGCAGCCCCTGGACTAGCGGGGGGGCGGGTGAGCAGTTCTTC
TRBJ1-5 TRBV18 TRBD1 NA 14 CASSPQGQGEPQHF TGTGCCAGCTCACCCCAGGGACAGGGTGAGCCCCAGCATTTT
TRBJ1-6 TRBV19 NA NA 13 CASSREPYSPLHF TGTGCCAGTAGCAGGGAACCATATTCACCCCTCCACTTT